The clone carrying this T cell receptor (beta chain) was recorded at least ten times. The sample comes from a study of T cells after yellow fever vaccination. Regarding the study as a whole: A weaker but faster secondary response was observed, peaking on day 5 versus 15.

The V gene lost 1 base and the J gene lost 6 bases, with 13 bases spanning the gap. This CDR3 region has 15 residues. Germline CDR1 and CDR2: SGHVS and FQNEAQ. TCRdb passed the 5' RACE reads through MiXCR, listing each CDR3 protein once. Among approximately 12,000 distinct CDR3 sequences listed, about 5% were seen once. The TCR originated in a man aged 25 to 40 who received the YFV17D yellow fever vaccine. The V call is TRBV7-8, the J call TRBJ1-5; tentative D call: TRBD1 (5 bases). The sequencing used PBMCs, either bulk or a sorted T-cell subset (CD4+, CD8+, memory, or dextramer-sorted; not recorded which), collected on the day of the yellow fever booster vaccination. The CDR3: CASSLDRQGGQPQHF. CDR3 in DNA: TGTGCCAGCAGCTTAGACCGCCAGGGAGGTCAGCCCCAGCATTTT.